A selection of T cell receptor beta chains follows, all from one sample in a study of monozygotic twins with inflammatory bowel disease. Using the 5' RACE reads, TCRdb records one entry per CDR3 protein without DNA. The sample includes about 41,000 distinct CDR3 sequences. The source material was blood. These receptors all stem from a human donor with ulcerative colitis or Crohn's disease, or a healthy co-twin of an affected twin (not recorded which). The CDR3 runs from the conserved cysteine through the conserved F or W. The size field is filled for only some rows; it gives once, few, many or a size class.

clone size: -; J gene: TRBJ1-5; CDR3 length: 13; V gene: TRBV30; CDR3 protein: CAWSVRESQPQHF
clone size: -; J gene: TRBJ2-1; CDR3 length: 14; V gene: TRBV5-1; CDR3 protein: CASSLGYSYNEQFF
clone size: -; J gene: TRBJ2-2; CDR3 length: 14; V gene: TRBV7-3; CDR3 protein: CASSQGLTAGELFF
clone size: -; J gene: TRBJ1-2; CDR3 length: 16; V gene: TRBV19; CDR3 protein: CASTPAAGGAYYGYTF
clone size: -; J gene: TRBJ1-1; CDR3 length: 15; V gene: TRBV12-3/TRBV12-4; CDR3 protein: CASSFKGQGRGEAFF
clone size: -; J gene: TRBJ2-3; CDR3 length: 15; V gene: TRBV6-4; CDR3 protein: CASSLLAGEADTQYF
clone size: -; J gene: TRBJ1-6; CDR3 length: 14; V gene: TRBV3-1; CDR3 protein: CASSRTGPRLTLHF
clone size: -; J gene: TRBJ2-3; CDR3 length: 15; V gene: TRBV15; CDR3 protein: CATSPLAGLTDTQYF
clone size: -; J gene: TRBJ2-5; CDR3 length: 14; V gene: TRBV12-3/TRBV12-4; CDR3 protein: CASRRTNRQETQYF
clone size: -; J gene: TRBJ2-1; CDR3 length: 16; V gene: TRBV5-6; CDR3 protein: CASSGAGTRSFDEQFF
clone size: -; J gene: TRBJ1-6; CDR3 length: 15; V gene: TRBV20-1; CDR3 protein: CSARPDRGSNSPLHF
clone size: -; J gene: TRBJ1-1; CDR3 length: 17; V gene: TRBV12-3/TRBV12-4; CDR3 protein: CASSIRDRAIVGTEAFF
clone size: medium-sized; J gene: TRBJ2-3; CDR3 length: 15; V gene: TRBV20-1; CDR3 protein: CSAPSLRGTTDTQYF
clone size: -; J gene: TRBJ1-1; CDR3 length: 11; V gene: TRBV11-2; CDR3 protein: CASSLGRVAFF
clone size: -; J gene: TRBJ2-6; CDR3 length: 16; V gene: TRBV10-3; CDR3 protein: CATSGQGGTGANVLTF
clone size: -; J gene: TRBJ2-7; CDR3 length: 16; V gene: TRBV11-1; CDR3 protein: CASSLRDTSGAYEQYF